This T cell receptor (beta chain) was sequenced in a study of blood T cell repertoires in COVID-19. Source study methods: From reference gene primer amplification, estimates of nucleated cell counts were derived. Data came from immunoSEQ multiplex PCR; TCRdb stores just in-frame clones and leaves some out. V and J calls and clone size are given by that table; D and trimming were obtained from the DNA. The sample has fewer than 350,000 clones, around 86% seen once. The CDR3 extends over 12 amino acids. After removal of 4 bases from V and 9 bases from J, the junction contained 4 bases not matched to a gene. The V gene's germline CDR1 is LNHDA and CDR2 SQIVND (reference sequence). The sample holds one count of this clone.

The clonotype was recovered from a woman aged 55-75 years with active or convalescent COVID-19. The specimen was peripheral blood. This chain joins TRBV19 and TRBJ1-1; 8 nucleotides align to TRBD1. CDR3 sequence reads: CASSTQGDQAFF. The CDR3, as DNA: TGTGCCAGTAGTACACAGGGGGATCAAGCTTTCTTT.